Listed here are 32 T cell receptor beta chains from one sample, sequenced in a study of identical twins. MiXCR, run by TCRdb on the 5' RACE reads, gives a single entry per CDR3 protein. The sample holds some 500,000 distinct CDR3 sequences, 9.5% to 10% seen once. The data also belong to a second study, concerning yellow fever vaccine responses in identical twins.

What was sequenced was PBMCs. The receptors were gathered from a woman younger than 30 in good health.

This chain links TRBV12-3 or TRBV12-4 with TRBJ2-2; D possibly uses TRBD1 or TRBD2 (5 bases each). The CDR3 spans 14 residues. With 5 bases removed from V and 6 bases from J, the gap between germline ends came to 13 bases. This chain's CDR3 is CASSPPLGAGELFF. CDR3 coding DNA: TGTGCCAGCAGTCCCCCCTTGGGGGCCGGGGAGCTGTTTTTT.

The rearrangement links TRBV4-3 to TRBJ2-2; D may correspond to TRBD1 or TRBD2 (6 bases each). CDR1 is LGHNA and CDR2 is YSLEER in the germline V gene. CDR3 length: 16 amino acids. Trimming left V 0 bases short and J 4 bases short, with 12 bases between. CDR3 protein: CASSQDRGVTTGELFF. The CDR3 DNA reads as TGCGCCAGCAGCCAAGATAGGGGGGTTACCACCGGGGAGCTGTTTTTT.

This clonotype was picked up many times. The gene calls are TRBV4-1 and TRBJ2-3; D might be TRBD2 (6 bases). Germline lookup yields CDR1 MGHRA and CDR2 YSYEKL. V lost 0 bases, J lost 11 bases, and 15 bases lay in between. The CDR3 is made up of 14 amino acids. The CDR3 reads CASSQEGSGQRQYF. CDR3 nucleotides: TGCGCCAGCAGCCAAGAGGGTAGCGGCCAACGGCAGTATTTT.

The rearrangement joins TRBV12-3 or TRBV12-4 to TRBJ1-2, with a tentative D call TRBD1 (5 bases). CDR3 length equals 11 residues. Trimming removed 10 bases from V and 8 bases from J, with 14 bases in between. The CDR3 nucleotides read TGTGCCACCTCTGGGGGAAGAGGCTACACCTTC. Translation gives CATSGGRGYTF.

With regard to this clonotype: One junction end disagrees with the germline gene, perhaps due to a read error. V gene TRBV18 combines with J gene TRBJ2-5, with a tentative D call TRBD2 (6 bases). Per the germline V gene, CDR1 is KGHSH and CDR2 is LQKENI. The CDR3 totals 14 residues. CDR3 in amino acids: CASAPQSGQETQYF. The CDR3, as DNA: TGTGCCAGCGCACCTCAAAGCGGGCAGGAGACCCAGTACTTC.

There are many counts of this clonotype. The CDR3 protein is CSFQRADTVNTEAFF. The DNA of the CDR3 is TGCAGCTTCCAGAGGGCGGACACCGTGAACACTGAAGCTTTCTTT. V is TRBV29-1 and J is TRBJ1-1; weak D call: TRBD1 (5 bases). V gave up 8 bases and J gave up 0 bases, with 19 bases separating them. This CDR3 is 15 amino acids long. From germline, CDR1 is SQVTM and CDR2 ANQGSEA.

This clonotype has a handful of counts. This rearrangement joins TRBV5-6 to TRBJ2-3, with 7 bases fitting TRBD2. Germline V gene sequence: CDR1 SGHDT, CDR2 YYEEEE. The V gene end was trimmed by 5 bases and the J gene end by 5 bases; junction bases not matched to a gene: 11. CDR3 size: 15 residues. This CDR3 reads CASSPLASRGDTQYF. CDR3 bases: TGTGCCAGCAGTCCACTAGCGTCACGCGGAGATACGCAGTATTTT.

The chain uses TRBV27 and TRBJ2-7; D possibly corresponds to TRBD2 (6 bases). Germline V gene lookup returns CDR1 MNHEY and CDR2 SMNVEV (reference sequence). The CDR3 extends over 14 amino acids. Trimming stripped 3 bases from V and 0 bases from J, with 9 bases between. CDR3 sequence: CASSFRGASYEQYF. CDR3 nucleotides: TGTGCCAGCAGTTTTCGCGGGGCCTCCTACGAGCAGTACTTC.

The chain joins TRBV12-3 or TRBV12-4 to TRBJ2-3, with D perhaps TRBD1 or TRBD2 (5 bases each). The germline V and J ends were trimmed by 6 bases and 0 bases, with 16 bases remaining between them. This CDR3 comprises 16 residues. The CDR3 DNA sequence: TGTGCCAGCAGGGTCCGGCAGGGAGACAGCACAGATACGCAGTATTTT. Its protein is CASRVRQGDSTDTQYF.

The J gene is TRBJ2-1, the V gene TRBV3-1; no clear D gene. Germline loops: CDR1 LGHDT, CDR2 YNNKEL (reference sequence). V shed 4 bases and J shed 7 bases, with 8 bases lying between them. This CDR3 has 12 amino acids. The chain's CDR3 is CASSRTENEQFF. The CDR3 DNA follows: TGTGCCAGCAGCCGCACCGAAAATGAGCAGTTCTTC.

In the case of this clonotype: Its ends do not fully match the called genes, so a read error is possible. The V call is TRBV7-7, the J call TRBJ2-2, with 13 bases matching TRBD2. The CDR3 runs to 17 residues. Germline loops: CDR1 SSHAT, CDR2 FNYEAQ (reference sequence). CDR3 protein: CASSSGLAGQNTGELFF. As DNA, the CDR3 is TGTGCTAGCAGCTCGGGACTAGCGGGACAGAACACCGGGGAGCTGTTTTTT.

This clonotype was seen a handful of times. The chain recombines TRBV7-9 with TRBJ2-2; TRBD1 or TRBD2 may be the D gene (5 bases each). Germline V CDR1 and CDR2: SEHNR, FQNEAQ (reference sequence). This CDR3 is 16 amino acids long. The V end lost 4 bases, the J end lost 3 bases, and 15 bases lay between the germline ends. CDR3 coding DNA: TGTGCCAGCAGCTCCGGGGCAGGGAGAGACACCGGGGAGCTGTTTTTT. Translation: CASSSGAGRDTGELFF.

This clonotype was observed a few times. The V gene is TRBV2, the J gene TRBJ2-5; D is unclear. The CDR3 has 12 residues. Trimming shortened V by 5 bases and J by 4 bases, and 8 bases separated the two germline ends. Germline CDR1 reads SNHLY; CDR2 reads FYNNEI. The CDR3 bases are TGTGCCAGCAGTTCCAGGCCAGAGACCCAGTACTTC. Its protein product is CASSSRPETQYF.

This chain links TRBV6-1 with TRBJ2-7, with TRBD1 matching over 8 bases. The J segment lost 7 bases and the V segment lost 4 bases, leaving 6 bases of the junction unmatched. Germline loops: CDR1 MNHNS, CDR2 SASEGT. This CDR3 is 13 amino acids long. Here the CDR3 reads CASSVQGAREQYF. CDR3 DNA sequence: TGTGCCAGCAGTGTTCAGGGGGCGCGTGAGCAGTACTTC.

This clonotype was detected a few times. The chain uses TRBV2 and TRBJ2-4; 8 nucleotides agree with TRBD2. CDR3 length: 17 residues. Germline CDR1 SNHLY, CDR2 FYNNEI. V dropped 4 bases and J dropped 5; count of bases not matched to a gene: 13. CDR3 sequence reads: CASSVLAGGSTQNIQYF. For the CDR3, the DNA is TGTGCCAGCAGTGTTCTGGCGGGGGGATCCACTCAAAACATTCAGTACTTC. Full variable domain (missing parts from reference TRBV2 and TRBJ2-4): EPEVTQTPSHQVTQMGQEVILRCVPISNHLYFYWYRQILGQKVEFLVSFYNNEISEKSEIFDDQFSVERPDGSNFTLKIRSTKLEDSAMYFCASSVLAGGSTQNIQYFGAGTRLSVL.

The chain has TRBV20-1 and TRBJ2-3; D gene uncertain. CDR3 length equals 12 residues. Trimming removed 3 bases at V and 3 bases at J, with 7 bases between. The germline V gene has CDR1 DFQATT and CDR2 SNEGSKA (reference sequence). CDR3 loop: CSASELTDTQYF. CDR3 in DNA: TGCAGTGCTAGCGAACTAACAGATACGCAGTATTTT.

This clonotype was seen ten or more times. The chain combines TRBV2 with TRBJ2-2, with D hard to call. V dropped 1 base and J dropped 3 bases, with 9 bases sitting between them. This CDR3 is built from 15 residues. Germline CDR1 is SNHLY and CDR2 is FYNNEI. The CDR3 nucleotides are TGTGCCAGCAGTGAAGAGGGAACCTACACCGGGGAGCTGTTTTTT. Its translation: CASSEEGTYTGELFF.

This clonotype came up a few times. The CDR3 loop is CASRGDRVGNIQYF. CDR3 in DNA: TGCGCCAGCAGGGGAGACAGGGTTGGAAACATTCAGTACTTC. The gene calls are TRBV5-1 and TRBJ2-4, with 7 positions matching TRBD1. V shed 5 bases and J 6 bases; nucleotides not matched to a gene: 8. The CDR3 spans 14 residues. Germline V gene data show CDR1 as SGHRS and CDR2 as YFSETQ.

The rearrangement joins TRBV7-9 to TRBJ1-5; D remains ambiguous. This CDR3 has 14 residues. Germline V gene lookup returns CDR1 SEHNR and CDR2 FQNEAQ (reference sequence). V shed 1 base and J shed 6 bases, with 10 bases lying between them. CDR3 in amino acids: CASSLGTSGQPQHF. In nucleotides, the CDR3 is TGTGCCAGCAGCTTAGGGACGTCGGGTCAGCCCCAGCATTTT.

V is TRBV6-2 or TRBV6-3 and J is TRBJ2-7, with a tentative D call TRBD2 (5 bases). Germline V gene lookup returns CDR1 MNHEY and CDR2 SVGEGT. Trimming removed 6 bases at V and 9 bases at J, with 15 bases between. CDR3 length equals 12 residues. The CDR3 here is CASSSRTGGQYF. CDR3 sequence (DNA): TGTGCCAGCAGCTCCCGGACTGGAGGGCAGTACTTC.

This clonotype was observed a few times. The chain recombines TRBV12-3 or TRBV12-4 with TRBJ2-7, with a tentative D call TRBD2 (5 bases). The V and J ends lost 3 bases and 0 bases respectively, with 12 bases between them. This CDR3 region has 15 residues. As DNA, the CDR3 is TGTGCCAGCAGTTTGGGAGACGCGAGCTCCTACGAGCAGTACTTC. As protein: CASSLGDASSYEQYF.

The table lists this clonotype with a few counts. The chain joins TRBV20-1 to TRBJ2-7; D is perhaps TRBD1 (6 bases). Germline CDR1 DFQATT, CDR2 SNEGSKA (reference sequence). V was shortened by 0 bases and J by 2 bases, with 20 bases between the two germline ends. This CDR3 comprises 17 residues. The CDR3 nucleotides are TGCAGTGCTAGAGATCTGTTGGGGGCACTGGGTCCCTACGAGCAGTACTTC. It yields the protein CSARDLLGALGPYEQYF.

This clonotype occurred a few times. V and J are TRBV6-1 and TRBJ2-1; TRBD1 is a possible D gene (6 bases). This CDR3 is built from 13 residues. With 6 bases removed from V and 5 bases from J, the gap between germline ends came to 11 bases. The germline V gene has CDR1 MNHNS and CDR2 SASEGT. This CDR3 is CASRNHRDNEQFF. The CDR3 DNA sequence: TGTGCCAGCAGAAATCACAGGGACAATGAGCAGTTCTTC.

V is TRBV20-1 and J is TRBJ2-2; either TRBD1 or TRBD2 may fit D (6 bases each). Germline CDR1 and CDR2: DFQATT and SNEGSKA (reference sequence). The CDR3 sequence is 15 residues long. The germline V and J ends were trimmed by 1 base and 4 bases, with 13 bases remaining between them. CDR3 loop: CSARVGGYGTGELFF. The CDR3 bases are TGCAGTGCTAGAGTGGGGGGCTACGGCACCGGGGAGCTGTTTTTT.

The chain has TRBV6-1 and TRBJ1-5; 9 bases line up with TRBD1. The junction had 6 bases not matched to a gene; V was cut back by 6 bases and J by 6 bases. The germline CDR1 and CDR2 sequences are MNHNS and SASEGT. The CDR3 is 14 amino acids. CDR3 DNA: TGTGCCAGCAGACCGGGACAGGGAGTTCAGCCCCAGCATTTT. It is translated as CASRPGQGVQPQHF.

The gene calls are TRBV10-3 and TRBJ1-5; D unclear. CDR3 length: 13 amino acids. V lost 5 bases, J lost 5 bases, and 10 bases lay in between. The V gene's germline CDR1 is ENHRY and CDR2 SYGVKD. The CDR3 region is CAISPGSYQPQHF. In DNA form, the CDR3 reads TGTGCCATCAGTCCGGGATCTTATCAGCCCCAGCATTTT.

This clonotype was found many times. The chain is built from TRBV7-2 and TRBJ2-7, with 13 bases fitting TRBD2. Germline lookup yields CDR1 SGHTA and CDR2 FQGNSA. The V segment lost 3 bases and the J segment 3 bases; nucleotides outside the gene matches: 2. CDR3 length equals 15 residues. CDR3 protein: CASSFGTSGIYEQYF. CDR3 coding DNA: TGTGCCAGCAGCTTCGGGACTAGCGGGATCTACGAGCAGTACTTC.

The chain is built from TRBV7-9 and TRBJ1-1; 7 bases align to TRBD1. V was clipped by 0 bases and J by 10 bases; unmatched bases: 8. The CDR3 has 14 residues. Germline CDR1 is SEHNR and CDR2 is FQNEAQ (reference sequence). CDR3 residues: CASSLAPSAGGAFF. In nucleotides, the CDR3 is TGTGCCAGCAGCTTAGCCCCCTCGGCAGGGGGAGCTTTCTTT.

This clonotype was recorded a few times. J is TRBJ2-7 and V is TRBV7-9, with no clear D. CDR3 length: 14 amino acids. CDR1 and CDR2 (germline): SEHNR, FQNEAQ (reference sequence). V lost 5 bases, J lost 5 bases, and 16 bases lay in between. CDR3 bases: TGTGCCAGCAGCCCTATCGCAGGCGGCAACGAGCAGTACTTC. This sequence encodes CASSPIAGGNEQYF. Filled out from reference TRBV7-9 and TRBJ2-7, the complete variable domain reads DTGVSQNPRHKITKRGQNVTFRCDPISEHNRLYWYRQTLGQGPEFLTYFQNEAQLEKSRLLSDRFSAERPKGSFSTLEIQRTEQGDSAMYLCASSPIAGGNEQYFGPGTRLTVT.

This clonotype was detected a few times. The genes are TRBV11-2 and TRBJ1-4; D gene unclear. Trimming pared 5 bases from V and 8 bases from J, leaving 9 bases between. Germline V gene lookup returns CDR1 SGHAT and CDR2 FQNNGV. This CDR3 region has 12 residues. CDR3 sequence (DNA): TGTGCCAGCAGCCGTTCTGGGGAAAAACTGTTTTTT. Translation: CASSRSGEKLFF. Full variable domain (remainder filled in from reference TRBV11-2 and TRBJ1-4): EAGVAQSPRYKIIEKRQSVAFWCNPISGHATLYWYQQILGQGPKLLIQFQNNGVVDDSQLPKDRFSAERLKGVDSTLKIQPAKLEDSAVYLCASSRSGEKLFFGSGTQLSVL.

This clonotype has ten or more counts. CDR3 DNA: TGTGCCAGCAGCCCCCGAGGGCGGAGCACAGATACGCAGTATTTT. Translated, it gives CASSPRGRSTDTQYF. The chain is built from TRBV3-1 and TRBJ2-3; tentative D call: TRBD2 (5 bases). This CDR3 spans 15 amino acids. V was clipped by 4 bases and J by 0 bases, with 11 bases between them. The V gene's germline CDR1 is LGHDT and CDR2 YNNKEL (reference sequence).

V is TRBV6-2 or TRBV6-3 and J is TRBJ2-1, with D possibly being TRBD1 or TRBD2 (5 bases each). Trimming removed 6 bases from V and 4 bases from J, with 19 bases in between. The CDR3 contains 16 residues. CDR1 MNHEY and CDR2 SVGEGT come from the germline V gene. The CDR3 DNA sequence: TGTGCCAGCAGCACTCACCGGGACCCACCATACAATGAGCAGTTCTTC. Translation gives CASSTHRDPPYNEQFF.